What follows are 29 T cell receptor beta chains derived from one specimen sequenced in a study of blood T cell repertoires in COVID-19. Only in-frame clones appear in the TCRdb table, and some are missing; sequencing was by immunoSEQ multiplex PCR. The data show 230,000 or so clones, nearly 90% seen once. Material: peripheral blood. Receptors were obtained from a woman aged 40 to 49 who had recovered from COVID-19.

This clone was counted once. This rearrangement joins TRBV12-3 or TRBV12-4 to TRBJ1-1; a weak D match, TRBD1 (5 bases). V lost 5 bases, J lost 0 bases, and 7 bases lay in between. The CDR3 runs to 13 residues. The CDR3 nucleotides read TGTGCCAGCAGTCCGACAGTGAACACTGAAGCTTTCTTT. Translated: CASSPTVNTEAFF.

This clone has a handful of counts. The V gene is TRBV27, the J gene TRBJ2-1, with 9 nucleotides matching TRBD1. The germline V gene encodes CDR1 MNHEY and CDR2 SMNVEV (reference sequence). This CDR3 is built from 14 residues. With 6 bases clipped from V and 2 bases from J, the junction kept 2 bases outside the gene matches. CDR3 DNA sequence: TGTGCCAGCAGCTGGGACAGGGCCTACAATGAGCAGTTCTTC. Residues: CASSWDRAYNEQFF.

The rearrangement uses TRBV6-6 and TRBJ1-2, with D tentatively TRBD1 (6 bases). The CDR3 is 14 residues long. V gave up 0 bases and J gave up 3 bases, with 8 bases separating them. Germline-derived CDR1 and CDR2 are MNHNY and SVGAGI (reference sequence). The CDR3: CASSYSGGHYGYTF. CDR3 in DNA: TGTGCCAGCAGTTACTCTGGGGGCCACTATGGCTACACCTTC.

In the case of this clone: Other DNA sequences from this sample encode an identical CDR3 as well. This sequence joins TRBV18 and TRBJ1-4, with 10 nucleotides matching TRBD1. Germline-derived CDR1 and CDR2 are KGHSH and LQKENI. The CDR3 sequence is 15 residues long. Trimming took 6 bases from V and 8 from J; bases not matched to a gene: 9. Here the CDR3 reads CASSPPGQGNEKLFF. In nucleotides, the CDR3 is TGTGCCAGCTCGCCTCCGGGACAGGGGAACGAAAAACTGTTTTTT.

V usage is TRBV5-4 and J usage is TRBJ2-3, with a possible D match to TRBD2 (6 bases). V lost 9 bases and J 0 bases, leaving 17 bases between the germline ends. CDR3 length: 15 residues. Germline lookup yields CDR1 SGHNT and CDR2 YYREEE (reference sequence). CDR3 bases: TGTGCCACCAGGGCGGGGTTGGTCAGCACAGATACGCAGTATTTT. Amino acid sequence: CATRAGLVSTDTQYF.

This clone was detected once. The chain uses TRBV28 and TRBJ1-2; no reliable D call. Germline lookup yields CDR1 MDHEN and CDR2 SYDVKM. The CDR3 consists of 13 residues. Trimming removed 3 bases at V and 3 bases at J, with 8 bases between. This chain's CDR3 is CASSLQDYYGYTF. The CDR3 DNA reads TGTGCCAGCAGTTTGCAGGACTACTATGGCTACACCTTC.

This clone was seen once. This rearrangement joins TRBV27 to TRBJ1-2; D not certain. V was shortened by 2 bases and J by 6 bases, with 16 bases between the two germline ends. The CDR3 has 15 residues. Germline V gene lookup returns CDR1 MNHEY and CDR2 SMNVEV (reference sequence). CDR3: CASSLLPPGVDGYTF. The DNA of the CDR3 is TGTGCCAGCAGTTTACTTCCCCCGGGAGTCGATGGCTACACCTTC.

This chain joins TRBV18 and TRBJ2-7; D perhaps matches TRBD2 (5 bases). V was clipped by 2 bases and J by 2 bases, with 10 bases between them. Per germline, CDR1 KGHSH and CDR2 LQKENI. This CDR3 spans 14 amino acids. The CDR3 reads CASSPGGLTYEQYF. The CDR3 coding sequence is TGTGCCAGCTCACCAGGCGGACTTACCTACGAGCAGTACTTC. The complete variable domain, with remaining parts taken from reference TRBV18 and TRBJ2-7, reads NAGVMQNPRHLVRRRGQEARLRCSPMKGHSHVYWYRQLPEEGLKFMVYLQKENIIDESGMPKERFSAEFPKEGPSILRIQQVVRGDSAAYFCASSPGGLTYEQYFGPGTRLTVT.

The chain joins TRBV6-5 to TRBJ1-1; perhaps TRBD1 as D (5 bases). V lost 0 bases to trimming and J lost 4 bases, with 12 bases between them. Per germline, CDR1 MNHEY and CDR2 SVGAGI. There are 15 residues in the CDR3. The CDR3: CASSYSIRRGTEAFF. Written as DNA, the CDR3 is TGTGCCAGCAGTTACTCGATAAGGAGGGGCACTGAAGCTTTCTTT.

This clone was counted only a few times. This chain links TRBV11-3 with TRBJ2-1; 8 bases are a match to TRBD2. CDR1 and CDR2 (germline): SGHNT, YENEEA. This CDR3 has 15 residues. The V and J ends lost 1 base and 6 bases, in that order; junction bases with no gene match: 5. CDR3 coding DNA: TGTGCCAGCAGCTTAGGAGCGGGAGAGATCAATGAGCAGTTCTTC. Encoded protein: CASSLGAGEINEQFF.

V usage is TRBV6-6 and J usage is TRBJ1-1; TRBD1 might be the D (5 bases). V gave up 4 bases and J gave up 0 bases, with 6 bases separating them. CDR1 and CDR2 (germline): MNHNY, SVGAGI (reference sequence). The CDR3 has 13 residues. The CDR3 nucleotides are TGTGCCAGCAGTTTGGACATGAACACTGAAGCTTTCTTT. This translates into CASSLDMNTEAFF.

The chain carries TRBV6-5 and TRBJ2-3; perhaps TRBD2 as D (6 bases). V lost 2 bases to trimming and J lost 4 bases, with 16 bases between them. The CDR3 length is 16 residues. Germline loops: CDR1 MNHEY, CDR2 SVGAGI. CDR3 coding DNA: TGTGCCAGCAGTTACGGAGGGCCAGCGTTGGCAGATACGCAGTATTTT. It codes for CASSYGGPALADTQYF.

In DNA form, the CDR3 reads TGTGCCAGTAGTATAAGGTCAGGGCTACCAAAAGAGACCCAGTACTTC. This encodes CASSIRSGLPKETQYF. The rearrangement uses TRBV19 and TRBJ2-5; D is perhaps TRBD1 (5 bases). The CDR3 length is 16 residues. The V end was cut by 2 bases, the J end by 3 bases, with 16 bases between. Germline values: CDR1 LNHDA, CDR2 SQIVND (reference sequence).

This chain's CDR3 is CASRTAGFGGNTQYF. The CDR3 region has the DNA TGTGCCAGCAGGACAGCCGGGTTCGGTGGTAATACGCAGTATTTT. The chain links TRBV11-2 to TRBJ2-3, with a tentative D call TRBD1 (5 bases). The germline gives CDR1 SGHAT, CDR2 FQNNGV. Trimming removed 6 bases at V and 7 bases at J, with 20 bases between. The CDR3 covers 15 residues. The whole variable domain, filled in from reference TRBV11-2 and TRBJ2-3, reads EAGVAQSPRYKIIEKRQSVAFWCNPISGHATLYWYQQILGQGPKLLIQFQNNGVVDDSQLPKDRFSAERLKGVDSTLKIQPAKLEDSAVYLCASRTAGFGGNTQYFGPGTRLTVL.

The chain has TRBV30 and TRBJ2-3; D perhaps matches TRBD1 (6 bases). Trimming left V 2 bases short and J 5 bases short, with 11 bases between. CDR3 length: 13 residues. Germline CDR1 reads GTSNPN; CDR2 reads SVGIG (reference sequence). The chain's CDR3 is CAWSSGVRDTQYF. The CDR3 DNA reads as TGTGCCTGGAGTTCAGGGGTGCGAGATACGCAGTATTTT.

This chain connects TRBV11-2 to TRBJ1-3; TRBD1 aligns across 9 bases. The germline V gene has CDR1 SGHAT and CDR2 FQNNGV. This CDR3 has 15 residues. V lost 5 bases, J lost 8 bases, and 10 bases stayed unmatched. This CDR3 reads CASSHNTGGADTIYF. For the CDR3, the DNA is TGTGCCAGCAGCCACAATACAGGGGGCGCGGACACCATATATTTT.

This clone was picked up one time. Other DNA sequences of this sample code for an identical CDR3. The rearrangement links TRBV18 to TRBJ2-3, with 9 nucleotides matching TRBD1. This CDR3 contains 15 residues. With 1 base clipped from V and 3 bases from J, the junction kept 2 bases outside the gene matches. The germline CDR1 and CDR2 sequences are KGHSH and LQKENI. CDR3: CASSPRDRATDTQYF. The CDR3 nucleotides are TGTGCCAGCTCACCACGGGACAGGGCGACAGATACGCAGTATTTT.

This clone was seen once. The rearrangement uses TRBV19 and TRBJ2-3, with 7 bases lining up with TRBD2. The J segment lost 6 bases and the V segment lost 4 bases, leaving 10 bases of the junction unmatched. The CDR3 is 15 amino acids. CDR1 and CDR2 (germline): LNHDA, SQIVND (reference sequence). The CDR3 protein is CASSNRDLRGDTQYF. The CDR3 region has the DNA TGTGCCAGTAGTAACCGGGACCTGCGGGGGGATACGCAGTATTTT. Full variable domain (remainder filled in from reference TRBV19 and TRBJ2-3): DGGITQSPKYLFRKEGQNVTLSCEQNLNHDAMYWYRQDPGQGLRLIYYSQIVNDFQKGDIAEGYSVSREKKESFPLTVTSAQKNPTAFYLCASSNRDLRGDTQYFGPGTRLTVL.

The V gene is TRBV7-6, the J gene TRBJ2-1; D is perhaps TRBD2 (5 bases). The germline V gene has CDR1 SGHVS and CDR2 FNYEAQ. V was pared by 7 bases and J by 3 bases, with 19 bases between. The CDR3 sequence is 16 residues long. DNA for the CDR3: TGTGCCAGCACCCCAGCCCCGGGGTACAACTACAATGAGCAGTTCTTC. Translated, it gives CASTPAPGYNYNEQFF.

The rearrangement joins TRBV7-9 to TRBJ1-6; D uncertain. The CDR3 is 12 amino acids. CDR1 and CDR2 from the germline V gene are SEHNR and FQNEAQ (reference sequence). Deletions cut 6 bases from V and 8 bases from J, with 8 bases between. This chain's CDR3 is CASSPGDSPLHF. For the CDR3, the DNA is TGTGCCAGCAGTCCCGGAGATTCACCCCTCCACTTT.

The chain uses TRBV7-3 and TRBJ1-1; 8 positions agree with TRBD1. The V and J ends lost 5 bases and 4 bases, in that order; junction bases with no gene match: 6. CDR1 is SGHTA, CDR2 FQGTGA, per germline. This CDR3 is built from 14 residues. CDR3: CASSPTGAGTEAFF. CDR3 sequence (DNA): TGTGCCAGCAGCCCGACAGGGGCAGGCACTGAAGCTTTCTTT.

This chain links TRBV29-1 with TRBJ1-4, with D possibly matching TRBD1 (6 bases). Germline CDR1 SQVTM, CDR2 ANQGSEA. V lost 2 bases and J 6 bases, leaving 13 bases between the germline ends. CDR3 length: 14 amino acids. In nucleotides, the CDR3 is TGCAGCGTTGAAACCGGGACACAAGATGAAAAACTGTTTTTT. Its translation: CSVETGTQDEKLFF.

This clone was detected only a few times. The rearrangement uses TRBV5-4 and TRBJ1-6; 9 bases map to TRBD1. V trimming: 2 bases; J trimming: 6 bases; junction bases outside the gene matches: 6. CDR1 and CDR2 from the germline V gene are SGHNT and YYREEE (reference sequence). The CDR3 spans 16 residues. In DNA, the CDR3 is TGTGCCAGCAGCTTTGACAGGGGGACTCGTAATTCACCCCTCCACTTT. Its translation: CASSFDRGTRNSPLHF.

This clone was counted a few times. The V call is TRBV6-2 or TRBV6-3, the J call TRBJ1-1; D is ambiguous. The CDR3 is 14 residues long. Germline CDR1 and CDR2: MNHEY and SVGEGT. Trimming took off 2 bases at V and 6 bases at J, with 13 bases between the two ends. The CDR3 here is CASSYDGMKAEAFF. Here the CDR3 DNA reads TGTGCCAGCAGTTACGACGGGATGAAAGCTGAAGCTTTCTTT.

The chain has TRBV11-1 and TRBJ1-4; 10 bases map to TRBD1. Unmatched junction bases numbered 5, after V lost 5 bases and J lost 8 bases. CDR3 length: 14 residues. The germline CDR1 and CDR2 sequences are SGHAT and FQDESV (reference sequence). The CDR3 is CASSLGQGTEKLFF. The CDR3 nucleotides are TGTGCCAGCAGCCTGGGACAGGGGACGGAAAAACTGTTTTTT.

The CDR3 sequence is CASSLCAECYEQYF. The CDR3 DNA reads as TGTGCCAGCAGCTTGTGCGCGGAATGCTACGAGCAGTACTTC. The chain employs TRBV5-4 and TRBJ2-7; D not resolved. There are 14 residues in the CDR3. Germline V gives CDR1 SGHNT, CDR2 YYREEE (reference sequence). V was clipped by 1 base and J by 3 bases, with 11 bases between them.

The gene calls are TRBV24-1 and TRBJ2-7; TRBD2 matches 11 bases. Per germline, CDR1 KGHDR and CDR2 SFDVKD. With 4 bases clipped from V and 7 bases from J, the junction kept 11 bases outside the gene matches. This CDR3 has 16 residues. Here the CDR3 DNA reads TGTGCCACCAGTGAAGCCGGGACTAGCGGACCCCTAGAGCAGTACTTC. This codes for CATSEAGTSGPLEQYF.

This chain joins TRBV19 and TRBJ1-2; D ambiguous. V was pared by 0 bases and J by 2 bases, with 4 bases between. CDR3 length: 13 amino acids. CDR1 and CDR2 (germline): LNHDA, SQIVND (reference sequence). The CDR3: CASSIETNYGYTF. In DNA, the CDR3 is TGTGCCAGTAGTATAGAGACAAACTATGGCTACACCTTC.

The rearrangement joins TRBV11-2 to TRBJ2-2; the match to TRBD1 covers 8 bases. Germline assignment: CDR1 SGHAT and CDR2 FQNNGV. After removal of 6 bases from V and 1 base from J, the junction contained 7 bases not matched to a gene. The CDR3 contains 16 residues. The CDR3 DNA sequence: TGTGCCAGCAGGCGAAGGACAGGGAAGAACACCGGGGAGCTGTTTTTT. Protein product: CASRRRTGKNTGELFF. Looking up the rest from reference TRBV11-2 and TRBJ2-2 gives the full variable domain: EAGVAQSPRYKIIEKRQSVAFWCNPISGHATLYWYQQILGQGPKLLIQFQNNGVVDDSQLPKDRFSAERLKGVDSTLKIQPAKLEDSAVYLCASRRRTGKNTGELFFGEGSRLTVL.